The 9 T cell receptor beta chains below all came from one sample that was sequenced in a study of Graves' ophthalmopathy and Graves' hyperthyroidism. Amplified TCR beta CDR3 regions were obtained using RNA transcripts as template. An initial RT-PCR round employing HTBI primers preceded a second-round multiplex PCR. TCRdb passed the multiplex PCR reads through MiXCR, listing each CDR3 protein once. The sample shows 900,000 to 1,200,000 distinct CDR3 sequences, 36% of them seen only once. Sample: peripheral blood or thyroid tissue (not recorded which). Receptors originate from an adult man with Graves' hyperthyroidism.

This clonotype showed up just a few times. The V and J genes are TRBV2 and TRBJ2-7, with D hard to call. The CDR3 spans 13 residues. Germline lookup yields CDR1 SNHLY and CDR2 FYNNEI. V was shortened by 10 bases and J by 2 bases, with 15 bases between the two germline ends. The CDR3 bases are TGTGCCACCCGGACCGGTGAAGCCTACGAGCAGTACTTC. Its translation: CATRTGEAYEQYF.

This clonotype was seen at least ten times. The genes are TRBV7-2 and TRBJ2-7; D perhaps matches TRBD1 (7 bases). Germline loops: CDR1 SGHTA, CDR2 FQGNSA. Trimming removed 4 bases from V and 4 bases from J, with 14 bases in between. The CDR3 consists of 14 residues. The CDR3 bases are TGTGCCAGCAGCTCGCGACAGGGAGGTTACGAGCAGTACTTC. This sequence encodes CASSSRQGGYEQYF.

This clonotype has ten or more counts. The J gene is TRBJ1-2, the V gene TRBV5-1; D may be TRBD1 (5 bases). From germline, CDR1 is SGHRS and CDR2 YFSETQ. The CDR3 length is 13 residues. V was trimmed by 1 base and J by 5 bases, leaving 9 bases between them. CDR3 amino acids: CASSLSTDYGYTF. The CDR3 bases are TGCGCCAGCAGCTTGTCGACAGATTATGGCTACACCTTC. Filled out from reference TRBV5-1 and TRBJ1-2, the complete variable domain reads KAGVTQTPRYLIKTRGQQVTLSCSPISGHRSVSWYQQTPGQGLQFLFEYFSETQRNKGNFPGRFSGRQFSNSRSEMNVSTLELGDSALYLCASSLSTDYGYTFGSGTRLTVV.

This clonotype was observed at least ten times. V and J are TRBV9 and TRBJ2-7, with D unresolved. CDR3 length: 13 residues. Germline CDR1 reads SGDLS; CDR2 reads YYNGEE. The V end lost 0 bases, the J end lost 7 bases, and 11 bases lay between the germline ends. The CDR3 is CASSVEPAKEQYF. CDR3 nucleotides: TGTGCCAGCAGCGTAGAACCAGCGAAAGAGCAGTACTTC.

In the case of this clonotype: Compared with germline, one end of the junction differs, possibly owing to a read error. CDR3 region: CASSYVAWAGYTF. The DNA for the CDR3 is TGTGCCAGCAGTTACGTAGCGTGGGCTGGCTACACCTTC. V usage is TRBV10-3 and J usage is TRBJ1-2; D unresolved. The CDR3 extends over 13 amino acids. CDR1 and CDR2 from the germline V gene are ENHRY and SYGVKD.

This clonotype was recorded at least ten times. The rearrangement joins TRBV12-3 or TRBV12-4 to TRBJ1-1; D is perhaps TRBD1 (6 bases). The V end was cut by 8 bases, the J end by 1 base, with 14 bases between. The CDR3 sequence is 14 residues long. For the CDR3, the DNA is TGTGCCAGCGGATTCCAGGGGAGGAACACTGAAGCTTTCTTT. Translation gives CASGFQGRNTEAFF.

As regards this clonotype: This sequence may be a read error, since a much larger clone differs from it by one base. The rearrangement joins TRBV6-2 or TRBV6-3 to TRBJ2-5; unclear D gene. The V gene lost 0 bases and the J gene lost 5 bases, with 7 bases spanning the gap. The CDR3 length is 13 residues. Germline V CDR1 and CDR2: MNHEY, SVGEGT. CDR3 sequence (DNA): TGTGCCAGCAGTTACTCGCGTATGGAGACCCAGTACTTC. Translation gives CASSYSRMETQYF.

Only a few counts were recorded for this clonotype. CDR3 residues: CASSHTRGRNTEAFF. The CDR3 nucleotides read TGTGCCAGCAGCCATACCAGGGGGCGTAACACTGAAGCTTTCTTT. The chain links TRBV7-9 to TRBJ1-1, with TRBD1 matching 8 bases. CDR3 length: 15 residues. The germline gives CDR1 SEHNR, CDR2 FQNEAQ (reference sequence). With V trimmed by 5 bases and J by 2 bases, 7 bases remained unmatched.

This clonotype was seen more than once but under ten times. The V and J genes are TRBV10-3 and TRBJ1-5, with 7 bases matching TRBD1. Trimming removed 10 bases from V and 0 bases from J; junction bases left unmatched: 9. The germline CDR1 and CDR2 sequences are ENHRY and SYGVKD. The CDR3 spans 15 residues. The CDR3 reads CASRHDRVSNQPQHF. As DNA, the CDR3 is TGTGCCAGCAGGCACGACAGGGTTAGCAATCAGCCCCAGCATTTT.